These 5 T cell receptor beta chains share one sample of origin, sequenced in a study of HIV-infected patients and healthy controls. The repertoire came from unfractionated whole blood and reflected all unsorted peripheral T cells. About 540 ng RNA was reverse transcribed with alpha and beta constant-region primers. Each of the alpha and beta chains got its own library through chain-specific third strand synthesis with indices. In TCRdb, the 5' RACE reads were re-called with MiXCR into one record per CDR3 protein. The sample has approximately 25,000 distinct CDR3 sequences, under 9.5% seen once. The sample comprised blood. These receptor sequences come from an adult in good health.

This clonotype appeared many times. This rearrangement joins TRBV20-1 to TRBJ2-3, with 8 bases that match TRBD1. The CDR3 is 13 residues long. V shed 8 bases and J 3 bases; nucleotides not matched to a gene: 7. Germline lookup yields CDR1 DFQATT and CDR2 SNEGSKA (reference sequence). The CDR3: CSRPGQATDTQYF. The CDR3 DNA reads TGCAGTCGGCCGGGACAGGCTACAGATACGCAGTATTTT.

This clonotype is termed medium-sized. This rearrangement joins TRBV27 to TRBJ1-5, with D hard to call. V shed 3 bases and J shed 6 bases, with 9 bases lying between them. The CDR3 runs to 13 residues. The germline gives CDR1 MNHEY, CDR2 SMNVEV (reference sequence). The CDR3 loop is CASSLKLSQPQHF. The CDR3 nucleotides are TGTGCCAGCAGTTTGAAACTCTCTCAGCCCCAGCATTTT.

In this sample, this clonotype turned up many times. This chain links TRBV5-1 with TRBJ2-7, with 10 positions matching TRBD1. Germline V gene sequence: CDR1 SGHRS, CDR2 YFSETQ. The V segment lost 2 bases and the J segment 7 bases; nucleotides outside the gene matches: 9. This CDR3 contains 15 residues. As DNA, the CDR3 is TGCGCCAGCAGCTTTACCGGGACAGGGGTTGTGGAGCAGTACTTC. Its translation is CASSFTGTGVVEQYF.

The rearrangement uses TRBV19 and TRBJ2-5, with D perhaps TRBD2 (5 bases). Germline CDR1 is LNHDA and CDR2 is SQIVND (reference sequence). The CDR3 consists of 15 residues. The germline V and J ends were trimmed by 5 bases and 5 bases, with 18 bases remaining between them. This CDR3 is CASSPRAGGRETQYF. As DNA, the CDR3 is TGTGCCAGTAGTCCACGGGCAGGAGGAAGGGAGACCCAGTACTTC.

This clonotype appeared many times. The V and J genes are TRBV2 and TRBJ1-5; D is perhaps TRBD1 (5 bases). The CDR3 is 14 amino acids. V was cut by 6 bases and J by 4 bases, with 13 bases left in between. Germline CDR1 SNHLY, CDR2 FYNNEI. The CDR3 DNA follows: TGTGCCAGCAGGGCTGACAGTCTTAATCAGCCCCAGCATTTT. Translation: CASRADSLNQPQHF. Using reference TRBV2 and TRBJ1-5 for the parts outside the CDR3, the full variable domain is EPEVTQTPSHQVTQMGQEVILRCVPISNHLYFYWYRQILGQKVEFLVSFYNNEISEKSEIFDDQFSVERPDGSNFTLKIRSTKLEDSAMYFCASRADSLNQPQHFGDGTRLSIL.